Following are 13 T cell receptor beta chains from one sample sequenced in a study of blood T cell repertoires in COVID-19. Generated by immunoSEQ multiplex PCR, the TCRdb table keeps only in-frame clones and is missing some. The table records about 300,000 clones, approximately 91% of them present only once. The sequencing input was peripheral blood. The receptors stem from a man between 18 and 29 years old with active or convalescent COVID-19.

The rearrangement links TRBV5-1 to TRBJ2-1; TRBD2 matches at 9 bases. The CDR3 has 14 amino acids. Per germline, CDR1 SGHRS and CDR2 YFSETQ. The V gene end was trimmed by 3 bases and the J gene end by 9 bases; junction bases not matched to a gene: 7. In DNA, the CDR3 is TGCGCCAGCAGCTATGCGGGGGGGCCGATTGAGCAGTTCTTC. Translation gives CASSYAGGPIEQFF.

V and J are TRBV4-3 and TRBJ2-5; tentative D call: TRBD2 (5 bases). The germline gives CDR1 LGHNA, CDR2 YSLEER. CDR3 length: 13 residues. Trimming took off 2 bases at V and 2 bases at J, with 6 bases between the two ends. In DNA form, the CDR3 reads TGCGCCAGCAGCCAACGGGAACAAGAGACCCAGTACTTC. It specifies CASSQREQETQYF.

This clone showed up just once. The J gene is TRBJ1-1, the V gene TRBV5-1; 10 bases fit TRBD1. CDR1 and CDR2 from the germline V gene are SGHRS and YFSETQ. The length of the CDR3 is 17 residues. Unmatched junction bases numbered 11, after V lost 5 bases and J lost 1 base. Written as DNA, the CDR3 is TGCGCCAGCAGACTGGACAGGGGGTCGGCTTCGAACACTGAAGCTTTCTTT. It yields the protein CASRLDRGSASNTEAFF.

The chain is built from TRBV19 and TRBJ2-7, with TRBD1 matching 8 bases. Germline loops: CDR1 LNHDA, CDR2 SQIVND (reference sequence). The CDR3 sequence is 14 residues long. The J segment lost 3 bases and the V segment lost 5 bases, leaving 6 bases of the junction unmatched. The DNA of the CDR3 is TGTGCCAGTAGTCAAAGGACAGGGTTCTACGAGCAGTACTTC. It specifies CASSQRTGFYEQYF.

This CDR3 is CASMVSAGGHEQYF. The CDR3 DNA reads TGTGCCAGCATGGTTTCCGCGGGGGGGCACGAGCAGTACTTC. This sequence joins TRBV6-5 and TRBJ2-7, with 9 bases aligning to TRBD2. This CDR3 is built from 14 residues. CDR1 and CDR2 from the germline V gene are MNHEY and SVGAGI. V lost 7 bases and J lost 5; bases outside the gene matches: 9.

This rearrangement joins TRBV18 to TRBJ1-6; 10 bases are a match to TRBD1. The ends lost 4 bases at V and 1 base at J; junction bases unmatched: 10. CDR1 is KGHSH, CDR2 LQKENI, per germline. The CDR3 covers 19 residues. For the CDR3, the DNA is TGTGCCAGCTCACATACTGCCGACAGGGGGCTTTCCTATAATTCACCCCTCCACTTT. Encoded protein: CASSHTADRGLSYNSPLHF.

CDR3 sequence: CASSQGVDTEAFF. The CDR3 coding sequence is TGTGCCAGCTCACAGGGGGTGGACACTGAAGCTTTCTTT. The chain carries TRBV18 and TRBJ1-1; maybe TRBD1 (6 bases). CDR3 length: 13 residues. V lost 4 bases and J lost 3, with 9 bases in between. CDR1 is KGHSH, CDR2 LQKENI, per germline.

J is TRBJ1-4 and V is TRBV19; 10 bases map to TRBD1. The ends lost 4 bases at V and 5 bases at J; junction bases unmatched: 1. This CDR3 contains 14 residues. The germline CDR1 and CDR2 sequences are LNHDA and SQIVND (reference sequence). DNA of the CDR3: TGTGCCAGTAGTACGGGACAGGGGAATGAAAAACTGTTTTTT. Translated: CASSTGQGNEKLFF.

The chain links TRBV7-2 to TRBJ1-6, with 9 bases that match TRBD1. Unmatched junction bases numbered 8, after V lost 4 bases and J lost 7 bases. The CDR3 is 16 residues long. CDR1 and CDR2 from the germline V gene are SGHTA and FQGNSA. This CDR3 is CASSSLQGAANSPLHF. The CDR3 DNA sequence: TGTGCCAGCAGCTCTTTACAGGGGGCAGCGAATTCACCCCTCCACTTT.

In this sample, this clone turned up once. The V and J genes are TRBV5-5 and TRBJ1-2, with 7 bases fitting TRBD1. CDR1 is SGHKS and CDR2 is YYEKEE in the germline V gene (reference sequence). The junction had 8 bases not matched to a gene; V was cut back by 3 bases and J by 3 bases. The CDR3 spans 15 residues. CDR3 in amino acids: CASSSQTGEHYGYTF. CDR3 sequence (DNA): TGTGCCAGCAGCTCGCAAACAGGGGAGCACTATGGCTACACCTTC. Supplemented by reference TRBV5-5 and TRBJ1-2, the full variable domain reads DAGVTQSPTHLIKTRGQQVTLRCSPISGHKSVSWYQQVLGQGPQFIFQYYEKEERGRGNFPDRFSARQFPNYSSELNVNALLLGDSALYLCASSSQTGEHYGYTFGSGTRLTVV.

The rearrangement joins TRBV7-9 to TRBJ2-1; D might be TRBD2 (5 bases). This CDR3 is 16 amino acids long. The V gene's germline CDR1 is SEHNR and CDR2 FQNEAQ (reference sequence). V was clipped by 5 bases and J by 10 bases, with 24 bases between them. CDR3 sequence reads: CASSATLGGSRREQFF. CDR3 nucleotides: TGTGCCAGCAGCGCTACTTTGGGCGGGTCCAGGCGAGAGCAGTTCTTC.

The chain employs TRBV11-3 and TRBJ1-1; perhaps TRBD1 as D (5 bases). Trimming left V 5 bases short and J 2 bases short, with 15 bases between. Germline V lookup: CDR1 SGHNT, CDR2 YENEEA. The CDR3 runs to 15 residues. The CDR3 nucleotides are TGTGCCAGCAGCACCCCCTTGGGGGGTAACACTGAAGCTTTCTTT. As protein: CASSTPLGGNTEAFF.

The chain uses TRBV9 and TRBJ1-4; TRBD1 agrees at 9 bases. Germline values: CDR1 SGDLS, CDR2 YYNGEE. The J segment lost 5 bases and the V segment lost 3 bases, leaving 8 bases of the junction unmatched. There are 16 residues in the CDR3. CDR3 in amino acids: CASSARTGAVNEKLFF. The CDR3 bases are TGTGCCAGCAGCGCCCGGACAGGGGCGGTGAATGAAAAACTGTTTTTT.